This entry is about one T cell receptor beta chain. Its antigen remains unidentified. Sequencing was performed with immunoSEQ multiplex PCR; in TCRdb, only in-frame clones are kept and a portion is missing. The sample holds tens of thousands of clones, less than 90% seen once. The data were obtained in a study of OX40 agonist ivuxolimab in advanced cancers. Study-level information: Patients' therapy was ivuxolimab, an antibody that acts as an agonist of OX40 (CD134). Study-wide points: It was not determined which antigens were specifically recognized by the peripheral T cells that had undergone clonal expansion. The CD4+ and CD8+ T cells in the blood had expanded clonally by week 6 at 0.1 to 3.0 mg/kg. Partial responders at 0.1-3.0 mg/kg showed near-lowest clonal expansion.

Germline CDR1 is MRHNA and CDR2 is SNTAGT. The CDR3 runs 14 residues. The V and J ends lost 5 bases and 0 bases respectively, with 10 bases between them. The V gene is TRBV6-4, the J gene TRBJ1-2; D remains ambiguous. The TCR was taken from an adult with an advanced solid tumor such as melanoma, head and neck, liver or kidney cancer. The sample here was CD4+ or CD8+ T cells sorted from blood, taken in a trial of the OX40 agonist ivuxolimab. The CDR3 coding sequence is TGTGCCAGCAGTCTTCAGGCCACTAACTATGGCTACACCTTC. Protein sequence: CASSLQATNYGYTF.